This passage covers 21 T cell receptor beta chains from one sample sequenced in a study of brain T cells in children with intractable seizures. The protocol was immunoSEQ multiplex PCR, while the TCRdb copy is restricted to in-frame clones and leaves out a portion. Of a few hundred thousand clones listed, 93% are singletons. Time point denoted: blood from clinic visit 5 months post-surgery; TSC patient then seizure free. This material consisted of peripheral blood, taken 4 to 6 months after surgery. These receptors were obtained from a boy under three years old with tuberous sclerosis and intractable seizures.

This chain links TRBV27 with TRBJ1-5; D unclear. Trimming left V 0 bases short and J 0 bases short, with 6 bases between. CDR1 MNHEY and CDR2 SMNVEV come from the germline V gene (reference sequence). The CDR3 has 15 amino acids. The CDR3 reads CASSLSASSNQPQHF. As DNA, the CDR3 is TGTGCCAGCAGTTTATCGGCAAGTAGCAATCAGCCCCAGCATTTT.

The chain recombines TRBV5-6 with TRBJ1-1, with D unclear. CDR1 is SGHDT, CDR2 YYEEEE, per germline. V lost 6 bases and J lost 1, with 4 bases in between. The CDR3 runs to 11 residues. For the CDR3, the DNA is TGTGCCAGCACCAGGAACACTGAAGCTTTCTTT. Its protein product is CASTRNTEAFF.

J is TRBJ2-5 and V is TRBV19; perhaps TRBD2 as D (6 bases). Per germline, CDR1 LNHDA and CDR2 SQIVND (reference sequence). V lost 2 bases and J lost 0, with 7 bases in between. The CDR3 contains 14 residues. The CDR3 region has the DNA TGTGCCAGTAGTATACGGGGGTACCAAGAGACCCAGTACTTC. This codes for CASSIRGYQETQYF.

The CDR3 bases are TGCGCCAGCAGCTTGGTTTGGGGAAATGAGCAGTTCTTC. Protein: CASSLVWGNEQFF. The gene calls are TRBV5-1 and TRBJ2-1; D remains unclear. The germline V and J ends were trimmed by 0 bases and 7 bases, with 8 bases remaining between them. The germline V gene encodes CDR1 SGHRS and CDR2 YFSETQ. The CDR3 sequence is 13 residues long. The variable domain in full, completed from reference TRBV5-1 and TRBJ2-1, reads KAGVTQTPRYLIKTRGQQVTLSCSPISGHRSVSWYQQTPGQGLQFLFEYFSETQRNKGNFPGRFSGRQFSNSRSEMNVSTLELGDSALYLCASSLVWGNEQFFGPGTRLTVL.

The CDR3 DNA follows: TGTGCCAGCAGCACCAGACTAGCGCGCAACGAGCAGTACTTC. Protein: CASSTRLARNEQYF. The V and J genes are TRBV13 and TRBJ2-7, with TRBD2 identical over 8 bases. The CDR3 is 14 residues long. CDR1 is PRHDT and CDR2 is FYEKMQ in the germline V gene (reference sequence). With 5 bases clipped from V and 5 bases from J, the junction kept 8 bases outside the gene matches.

CDR3 loop: CASSQKRNPGRREATNEKLFF. The CDR3, as DNA: TGTGCCAGCAGCCAAAAAAGGAACCCGGGACGCCGCGAGGCAACTAATGAAAAACTGTTTTTT. The chain links TRBV4-2 to TRBJ1-4; D might be TRBD1 (5 bases). Germline loops: CDR1 LGHNA, CDR2 YNFKEQ. V was shortened by 2 bases and J by 0 bases, with 25 bases between the two germline ends. This CDR3 comprises 21 residues.

The V gene is TRBV7-2, the J gene TRBJ1-6; the D gene is possibly TRBD1 (5 bases). Germline CDR1 is SGHTA and CDR2 is FQGNSA. The CDR3 spans 14 residues. V was clipped by 1 base and J by 9 bases, with 10 bases between them. In DNA form, the CDR3 reads TGTGCCAGCAGCTTAGTTGCAGGGCCTTCACCCCTCCACTTT. As protein: CASSLVAGPSPLHF.

Turning to this clone: Other DNA sequences within the sample encode an identical CDR3. The chain has TRBV7-2 and TRBJ2-2; D unresolved. CDR3 length equals 12 residues. V was pared by 2 bases and J by 5 bases, with 3 bases between. The V gene's germline CDR1 is SGHTA and CDR2 FQGNSA. In nucleotides, the CDR3 is TGTGCCAGCAGCTTACATACCGGGGAGCTGTTTTTT. It translates to CASSLHTGELFF.

The V call is TRBV19, the J call TRBJ2-7, with D unresolved. This CDR3 comprises 13 residues. The germline V gene encodes CDR1 LNHDA and CDR2 SQIVND (reference sequence). The V and J ends lost 10 bases and 3 bases respectively, with 16 bases between them. CDR3 amino acids: CATSFSGLYEQYF. As DNA, the CDR3 is TGTGCCACTTCATTCTCGGGCCTCTACGAGCAGTACTTC.

The chain has TRBV30 and TRBJ2-1; 12 nucleotides match TRBD2. Germline V gene sequence: CDR1 GTSNPN, CDR2 SVGIG (reference sequence). The length of the CDR3 is 17 residues. Trimming removed 2 bases from V and 1 base from J; junction bases left unmatched: 6. The CDR3 loop reads CAWSTSGRFWSYNEQFF. The CDR3 nucleotides are TGTGCCTGGAGTACTAGCGGGAGGTTCTGGTCCTACAATGAGCAGTTCTTC.

V and J are TRBV5-6 and TRBJ1-1; TRBD1 is a possible D gene (6 bases). Deletions cut 2 bases from V and 4 bases from J, with 12 bases between. Germline V gives CDR1 SGHDT, CDR2 YYEEEE. The CDR3 consists of 14 residues. CDR3 sequence (DNA): TGTGCCAGCAGCTTAAGGGGGTTCGGCACTGAAGCTTTCTTT. It encodes CASSLRGFGTEAFF.

The chain carries TRBV11-3 and TRBJ1-3; D gene unclear. Germline CDR1 and CDR2: SGHNT and YENEEA. The V end lost 5 bases, the J end lost 4 bases, and 3 bases lay between the germline ends. The CDR3 consists of 11 residues. The CDR3 bases are TGTGCCAGCAGCCCGGGAAACACCATATATTTT. Amino acids: CASSPGNTIYF.

V and J are TRBV11-2 and TRBJ1-1, with D possibly TRBD1 on 5 matching bases. CDR1 and CDR2 from the germline V gene are SGHAT and FQNNGV. Trimming removed 5 bases at V and 1 base at J, with 14 bases between. The CDR3 covers 15 residues. CDR3 residues: CASSPAPGGNTEAFF. CDR3 nucleotide sequence: TGTGCCAGCAGCCCCGCTCCGGGGGGGAACACTGAAGCTTTCTTT.

The chain employs TRBV20-1 and TRBJ2-1; TRBD2 matches 9 bases. The CDR3 runs 14 residues. Germline V gene sequence: CDR1 DFQATT, CDR2 SNEGSKA (reference sequence). J was trimmed by 5 bases and V by 6 bases; bases with no gene match: 8. CDR3 in DNA: TGCAGTGCAAGTATTAGCGGGAGTCACAATGAGCAGTTCTTC. Its protein product is CSASISGSHNEQFF.

The genes are TRBV27 and TRBJ2-1; possibly TRBD2 for D (5 bases). Germline V gives CDR1 MNHEY, CDR2 SMNVEV (reference sequence). The CDR3 runs to 13 residues. V shed 2 bases and J shed 9 bases, with 11 bases lying between them. Here the CDR3 reads CASSLLRDSEQFF. CDR3 coding DNA: TGTGCCAGCAGTTTACTGAGGGATAGTGAGCAGTTCTTC.

The rearrangement uses TRBV10-3 and TRBJ1-2; TRBD1 matches 7 bases. The germline gives CDR1 ENHRY, CDR2 SYGVKD. V lost 8 bases and J lost 6; bases outside the gene matches: 15. The CDR3 has 15 residues. The CDR3 sequence is CAIRERMDRFDGYTF. CDR3 bases: TGTGCCATCCGAGAGCGGATGGACAGGTTCGATGGCTACACCTTC.

This chain joins TRBV24-1 and TRBJ2-3, with 7 bases identical to TRBD2. Per the germline V gene, CDR1 is KGHDR and CDR2 is SFDVKD. The CDR3 contains 13 residues. The V and J ends lost 9 bases and 1 base, in that order; junction bases with no gene match: 3. Here the CDR3 DNA reads TGTGCCACCGGGACTACCGGCACAGATACGCAGTATTTT. Encoded protein: CATGTTGTDTQYF.

This rearrangement joins TRBV19 to TRBJ2-1, with D maybe TRBD1 (6 bases). The CDR3 spans 13 residues. Trimming removed 10 bases from V and 10 bases from J, with 20 bases in between. Germline V CDR1 and CDR2: LNHDA, SQIVND (reference sequence). The CDR3 here is CATYRESLREQFF. The CDR3 DNA sequence: TGTGCCACCTACAGGGAGTCATTACGAGAGCAGTTCTTC.

The CDR3 region has the DNA TGTGCCAGCAGTCCATGGGCGCTCGACGAGCAGTACTTC. Translating gives CASSPWALDEQYF. The chain uses TRBV12-3 or TRBV12-4 and TRBJ2-7, with unresolved D. The CDR3 contains 13 residues. Between the trimmed V and J ends, which lost 5 bases and 5 bases, there was a span of 13 bases.

This rearrangement joins TRBV6-5 to TRBJ2-7, with TRBD1 as a possible D gene (5 bases). V was shortened by 8 bases and J by 6 bases, with 14 bases between the two germline ends. The V gene's germline CDR1 is MNHEY and CDR2 SVGAGI. The CDR3 runs 12 residues. The CDR3 protein is CASGRAHGEQYF. The CDR3 DNA is TGTGCCAGCGGCAGGGCCCACGGCGAGCAGTACTTC.

The rearrangement joins TRBV5-1 to TRBJ1-1; D gene ambiguous. Germline assignment: CDR1 SGHRS and CDR2 YFSETQ. Trimming cost V 7 bases and J 4 bases, with 17 bases left between them. The length of the CDR3 is 14 residues. The CDR3: CASSKDNLGTEAFF. DNA for the CDR3: TGCGCCAGCTCCAAGGATAATTTGGGCACTGAAGCTTTCTTT.